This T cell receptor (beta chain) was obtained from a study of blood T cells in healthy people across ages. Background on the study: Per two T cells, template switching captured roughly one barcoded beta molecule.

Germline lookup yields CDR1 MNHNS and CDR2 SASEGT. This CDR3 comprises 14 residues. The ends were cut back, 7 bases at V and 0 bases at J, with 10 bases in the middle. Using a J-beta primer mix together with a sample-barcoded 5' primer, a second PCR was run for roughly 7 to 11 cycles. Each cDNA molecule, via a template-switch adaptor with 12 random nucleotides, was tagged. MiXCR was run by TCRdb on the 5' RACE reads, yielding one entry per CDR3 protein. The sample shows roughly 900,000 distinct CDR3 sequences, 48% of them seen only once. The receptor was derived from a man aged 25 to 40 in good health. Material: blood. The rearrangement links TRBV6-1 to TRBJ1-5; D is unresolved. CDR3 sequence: CASTLHYSNQPQHF. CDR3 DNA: TGTGCCAGCACCCTACACTATAGCAATCAGCCCCAGCATTTT.